The T cell receptor beta chain under discussion was sequenced for a study of Tregs in tolerant kidney transplant recipients. The protocol was immunoSEQ multiplex PCR, while the TCRdb copy is restricted to in-frame clones and leaves out a portion. The sample shows approximately 50,000 clones, and about 0.83% sits with its ten largest clones. Study results and limitations: Antigen-driven expansion was suggested because donor-specific Tregs expanded more than all Tregs in tolerant patients. Tregs expanded with activated donor B cells seemed most donor-specific. Changing PCR primers prevented nucleotide comparison between some patients' samples.

Thawed PBMCs were FACS-sorted into unstimulated CD4+CD25+CD127- regulatory T cells, CD4+CD25- non-regulatory cells, CD4 and CD8 cells. CDR3 length: 15 residues. Germline V gene lookup returns CDR1 MNHEY and CDR2 SVGEGT. Trimming stripped 4 bases from V and 2 bases from J, with 15 bases between. Notes on this clone: The antigen remains unidentified. The read stops 3 residues short of the end of the CDR3; the missing end is completed from the germline J gene.

The rearrangement uses TRBV6-2 or TRBV6-3 and TRBJ2-7; a possible D gene is TRBD2 (5 bases). The origin of this receptor is a human donor who received a combined kidney and bone marrow transplant. The sample here was CD4+ T cells from blood, taken before the transplant. The DNA read from the CDR3 is TGTGCCAGCAGTTCACCCCGGGGAAGCCCCTACGAG. It encodes CASSSPRGSPYE. The whole CDR3 protein reads CASSSPRGSPYEQYF.